There are many counts of the clone carrying this T cell receptor beta chain. The data are from a study of T cell repertoires in cytomegalovirus infection. The CDR3 is 16 amino acids. Germline CDR1 reads SGHTA; CDR2 reads FQGNSA. V lost 3 bases and J 0 bases, leaving 13 bases between the germline ends. TCRdb fed the reads into MiXCR, producing one record per CDR3 protein. The repertoire has 630,000 or so distinct CDR3 sequences, 20% to 30% of them found once; the top ten carry approximately 8.2%. Source material: CD8+ T cells from PBMCs. The V and J genes are TRBV7-2 and TRBJ2-3, with TRBD2 as a possible D gene (6 bases). The source of this sequence is a human donor in good health (CMV status not recorded). Some clones in this sample may be carry-over from other donors' samples. CDR3 protein: CASSFRLGGSTDTQYF. The CDR3 DNA sequence: TGTGCCAGCAGCTTCCGACTAGGCGGTAGCACAGATACGCAGTATTTT.